The rows below give T cell receptor beta chains drawn from one sample of a study of cytomegalovirus exposure and HLA in healthy donors. Assay used: immunoSEQ multiplex PCR; TCRdb lists only in-frame clones, some missing. In the table there are 100,000 to 150,000 clones, about 80% of which are singletons. The sequenced sample was PBMCs. The source of these receptors is a man aged 35 to 55 in good health and CMV-seronegative. Each CDR3 is given with its conserved first and last residue. The D gene is left open where the match is weak. Only part of the rows carry a size: once, few, many, or a class if the clone is expanded.

d_gene: .
j_gene: TRBJ2-1
v_gene: TRBV29-1
abundance: once
CDR3nt: TGCAGCGTTGTATTGGCGGCTGCGAAACAATTGAATGAGCAGTTCTTC
CDR3aa: CSVVLAAAKQLNEQFF

d_gene: TRBD1
j_gene: TRBJ1-4
v_gene: TRBV5-1
abundance: once
CDR3nt: TGCGCCAGCAGCTTGGCGACCGGGACAGTAACAGGAGGTGAAAAACTGTTTTTT
CDR3aa: CASSLATGTVTGGEKLFF

d_gene: TRBD1
j_gene: TRBJ2-7
v_gene: TRBV5-6
abundance: .
CDR3nt: TGTGCCAGCACCCGACAGGGTAAGTCCTACGAGCAGTACTTC
CDR3aa: CASTRQGKSYEQYF

d_gene: TRBD2
j_gene: TRBJ2-3
v_gene: TRBV4-1
abundance: once
CDR3nt: TGCGCCAGCAGCTACACTACCGGGACTAGCGGCTTCACAGATACGCAGTATTTT
CDR3aa: CASSYTTGTSGFTDTQYF

d_gene: TRBD1
j_gene: TRBJ1-4
v_gene: TRBV19
abundance: .
CDR3nt: TGTGCCAGTAGTAGCGACAGGGGGCAAGAAAAACTGTTTTTT
CDR3aa: CASSSDRGQEKLFF

d_gene: .
j_gene: TRBJ2-3
v_gene: TRBV6-6
abundance: few
CDR3nt: TGTGCCAGCAGTAGCCTCCCAGATACGCAGTATTTT
CDR3aa: CASSSLPDTQYF

d_gene: .
j_gene: TRBJ2-7
v_gene: TRBV7-2
abundance: .
CDR3nt: TGTGCCAGCAGCTTAGTCGCGGGCGGGTTGAGCTCCTACGAGCAGTACTTC
CDR3aa: CASSLVAGGLSSYEQYF

d_gene: .
j_gene: TRBJ2-2
v_gene: TRBV6-4
abundance: few
CDR3nt: TGTGCCAGCAGTGATAGCGACACCGGGGAGCTGTTTTTT
CDR3aa: CASSDSDTGELFF

d_gene: .
j_gene: TRBJ2-2
v_gene: TRBV19
abundance: once
CDR3nt: TGTGCCAGTAGTTGGCAGACCGGGGAGCTGTTTTTT
CDR3aa: CASSWQTGELFF

d_gene: .
j_gene: TRBJ2-3
v_gene: TRBV4-2
abundance: .
CDR3nt: TGTGCCAGCAGCCAAGATCGTGCCGGGTATACTAGCACAGATACGCAGTATTTT
CDR3aa: CASSQDRAGYTSTDTQYF

d_gene: .
j_gene: TRBJ2-7
v_gene: TRBV2
abundance: .
CDR3nt: TGTGCCAGCAGTGGGAGGCTGGGGGAGCAGTACTTC
CDR3aa: CASSGRLGEQYF

d_gene: .
j_gene: TRBJ1-3
v_gene: TRBV30
abundance: few
CDR3nt: TGTGCCTGGAGACAGTCCGGAAACACCATATATTTT
CDR3aa: CAWRQSGNTIYF

d_gene: .
j_gene: TRBJ1-3
v_gene: TRBV11-1
abundance: .
CDR3nt: TGTGCCAGCAGCTTCGACAGGTCCTCTGGAAACACCATATATTTT
CDR3aa: CASSFDRSSGNTIYF

d_gene: TRBD1
j_gene: TRBJ2-5
v_gene: TRBV7-7
abundance: .
CDR3nt: TGTGCCAGCAGCCAGGACAGGGGGCAAGAGACCCAGTACTTC
CDR3aa: CASSQDRGQETQYF

d_gene: .
j_gene: TRBJ1-2
v_gene: TRBV18
abundance: once
CDR3nt: TGTGCCAGCTCACCAAAGGAGCTGTACTATGGCTACACCTTC
CDR3aa: CASSPKELYYGYTF

d_gene: TRBD2
j_gene: TRBJ2-7
v_gene: TRBV7-8
abundance: few
CDR3nt: TGTGCCAGCAGCGTTTCCGGGACTAGTGTTGAGCAGTACTTC
CDR3aa: CASSVSGTSVEQYF

d_gene: .
j_gene: TRBJ1-5
v_gene: TRBV28
abundance: .
CDR3nt: TGTGCCAGCAGTTTTTATCAGGCCCTGGGCAATCAGCCCCAGCATTTT
CDR3aa: CASSFYQALGNQPQHF

d_gene: TRBD1
j_gene: TRBJ1-5
v_gene: TRBV19
abundance: .
CDR3nt: TGTGCCAGTAGTTCTTTAGGACAGGGAAAGGTGGGCAATCAGCCCCAGCATTTT
CDR3aa: CASSSLGQGKVGNQPQHF

d_gene: TRBD1
j_gene: TRBJ2-7
v_gene: TRBV5-4
abundance: few
CDR3nt: TGTGCCAGCAGCTTCGGAAGAAAAACAGGGGGCGTAGTGTACGAGCAGTACTTC
CDR3aa: CASSFGRKTGGVVYEQYF

d_gene: TRBD2
j_gene: TRBJ2-5
v_gene: TRBV5-1
abundance: .
CDR3nt: TGCGCCAGCAGCTTGGGGCGAGCGGGGGGCGAAGAGACCCAGTACTTC
CDR3aa: CASSLGRAGGEETQYF

d_gene: TRBD1
j_gene: TRBJ1-1
v_gene: TRBV30
abundance: .
CDR3nt: TGTGCCTCCAGGGGGGACCGACAGGGGTTTAACACTGAAGCTTTCTTT
CDR3aa: CASRGDRQGFNTEAFF

d_gene: .
j_gene: TRBJ2-3
v_gene: TRBV6-1
abundance: .
CDR3nt: TGTGCCAGCCGTGGGACTAGCACAGATACGCAGTATTTT
CDR3aa: CASRGTSTDTQYF

d_gene: .
j_gene: TRBJ2-7
v_gene: TRBV6-5
abundance: .
CDR3nt: TGTGCCAGCAGTTACCAGGGGGGTACCTACGAGCAGTACTTC
CDR3aa: CASSYQGGTYEQYF

d_gene: TRBD1
j_gene: TRBJ2-5
v_gene: TRBV4-1
abundance: .
CDR3nt: TGCGCCAGTCGCGGGACAGGTTTTGGGGAGACCCAGTACTTC
CDR3aa: CASRGTGFGETQYF

d_gene: TRBD2
j_gene: TRBJ2-7
v_gene: TRBV28
abundance: .
CDR3nt: TGTGCCAGCACATTCCGGGGGGAAGCCTACGAGCAGTACTTC
CDR3aa: CASTFRGEAYEQYF

d_gene: TRBD1
j_gene: TRBJ1-1
v_gene: TRBV19
abundance: .
CDR3nt: TGTGCCAGTACCATAGCAGGGGGGAACACTGAAGCTTTCTTT
CDR3aa: CASTIAGGNTEAFF

d_gene: TRBD2
j_gene: TRBJ2-1
v_gene: TRBV10-3
abundance: few
CDR3nt: TGTGCCATCAGTGAGTCGGTCGGGCTAGCGGGAGCTGGTGAGCAGTTCTTC
CDR3aa: CAISESVGLAGAGEQFF

d_gene: .
j_gene: TRBJ1-5
v_gene: TRBV7-8
abundance: .
CDR3nt: TGTGCCAGCAGCTTAGTTGACAGAAATCAGCCCCAGCATTTT
CDR3aa: CASSLVDRNQPQHF

d_gene: TRBD1
j_gene: TRBJ2-7
v_gene: TRBV7-2
abundance: .
CDR3nt: TGTGCCAGCAGCCCATCCGGGACAGGGTCTCGCGAGCAGTACTTC
CDR3aa: CASSPSGTGSREQYF

d_gene: TRBD1
j_gene: TRBJ2-5
v_gene: TRBV5-1
abundance: .
CDR3nt: TGCGCCAGCAGCCCAGGGGGACGCGAAGAGACCCAGTACTTC
CDR3aa: CASSPGGREETQYF

d_gene: .
j_gene: TRBJ1-1
v_gene: TRBV5-1
abundance: .
CDR3nt: TGCGCCAGCAGAGGAGGGGAGGGAACTGAAGCTTTCTTT
CDR3aa: CASRGGEGTEAFF

d_gene: .
j_gene: TRBJ2-5
v_gene: TRBV5-1
abundance: .
CDR3nt: TGCGCCAGCAGGGCCCAAGAGACCCAGTACTTC
CDR3aa: CASRAQETQYF

d_gene: .
j_gene: TRBJ2-3
v_gene: TRBV19
abundance: .
CDR3nt: TGTGCCAGTACCCCAAGGGGCAGGCATAGCACAGATACGCAGTATTTT
CDR3aa: CASTPRGRHSTDTQYF

d_gene: .
j_gene: TRBJ1-2
v_gene: TRBV7-9
abundance: .
CDR3nt: TGTGCCAGCAGCTTTGGAGAAAGGGGAGGCGGCTACACCTTC
CDR3aa: CASSFGERGGGYTF

d_gene: .
j_gene: TRBJ1-5
v_gene: TRBV30
abundance: .
CDR3nt: TGTGCCTGGAGTGTAGCGGAAAATCAGCCCCAGCATTTT
CDR3aa: CAWSVAENQPQHF

d_gene: .
j_gene: TRBJ1-1
v_gene: TRBV19
abundance: .
CDR3nt: TGTGCCAGTGGGCGACTAGACACCCTGAACACTGAAGCTTTCTTT
CDR3aa: CASGRLDTLNTEAFF

d_gene: .
j_gene: TRBJ2-1
v_gene: TRBV5-1
abundance: .
CDR3nt: TGCGCCAGCAGCCCCTTTGCGGAAACCTACAATGAGCAGTTCTTC
CDR3aa: CASSPFAETYNEQFF

d_gene: .
j_gene: TRBJ1-1
v_gene: TRBV18
abundance: .
CDR3nt: TGTGCCAGCTCACCACCGAGCGGGGAAACTGAAGCTTTCTTT
CDR3aa: CASSPPSGETEAFF

d_gene: .
j_gene: TRBJ2-1
v_gene: TRBV6-1
abundance: .
CDR3nt: TGTGCCAGCACCCGTGAGGGGGGGGATTACAATGAGCAGTTCTTC
CDR3aa: CASTREGGDYNEQFF

d_gene: TRBD2
j_gene: TRBJ2-3
v_gene: TRBV7-6
abundance: .
CDR3nt: TGTGCCGGCTCTAGCGGGGGGCGTCTTCACGCAGATACGCAGTATTTT
CDR3aa: CAGSSGGRLHADTQYF

d_gene: .
j_gene: TRBJ2-5
v_gene: TRBV7-9
abundance: .
CDR3nt: TGTGCCAGCAACTTTCGGGGAACTCAAGAGACCCAGTACTTC
CDR3aa: CASNFRGTQETQYF

d_gene: .
j_gene: TRBJ2-1
v_gene: TRBV7-9
abundance: .
CDR3nt: TGTGCCAGCAGTAACAACTACGTCTCCAATGAGCAGTTCTTC
CDR3aa: CASSNNYVSNEQFF

d_gene: .
j_gene: TRBJ2-5
v_gene: TRBV7-9
abundance: .
CDR3nt: TGTGCCAGCAGCCTTGACCCAGGGGTAGAGACCCAGTACTTC
CDR3aa: CASSLDPGVETQYF

d_gene: .
j_gene: TRBJ1-5
v_gene: TRBV30
abundance: .
CDR3nt: TGTGCCTGGAGTGTGAAACAGCAAAGGTTGTTCCAGCATTTT
CDR3aa: CAWSVKQQRLFQHF

d_gene: TRBD2
j_gene: TRBJ2-2
v_gene: TRBV5-1
abundance: .
CDR3nt: TGCGCCAGCAGCTGGGGAACTAGCGGGAACTTCGGCACCGGGGAGCTGTTTTTT
CDR3aa: CASSWGTSGNFGTGELFF

d_gene: TRBD2
j_gene: TRBJ2-6
v_gene: TRBV27
abundance: .
CDR3nt: TGTGCCAGCAGTCAACTAGCGGGGAACTCTGGGGCCAACGTCCTGACTTTC
CDR3aa: CASSQLAGNSGANVLTF

d_gene: .
j_gene: TRBJ2-7
v_gene: TRBV28
abundance: .
CDR3nt: TGTGCCAGCAGTTTTAGGCAGGTCCGCAGGGGTTACGAGCAGTACTTC
CDR3aa: CASSFRQVRRGYEQYF

d_gene: TRBD1
j_gene: TRBJ2-4
v_gene: TRBV29-1
abundance: .
CDR3nt: TGCAGCGTGGGGAATTCCGGGACAGGGGTTAACATTCAGTACTTC
CDR3aa: CSVGNSGTGVNIQYF

d_gene: .
j_gene: TRBJ2-7
v_gene: TRBV27
abundance: .
CDR3nt: TGTGCCAGCGCCCCCAGGGTACCCTACGAGCAGTACTTC
CDR3aa: CASAPRVPYEQYF

d_gene: TRBD1
j_gene: TRBJ2-7
v_gene: TRBV10-3
abundance: .
CDR3nt: TGTGCCAGCAGTCGGGACAGGGGGCAGCGCGAGCAGTACTTC
CDR3aa: CASSRDRGQREQYF